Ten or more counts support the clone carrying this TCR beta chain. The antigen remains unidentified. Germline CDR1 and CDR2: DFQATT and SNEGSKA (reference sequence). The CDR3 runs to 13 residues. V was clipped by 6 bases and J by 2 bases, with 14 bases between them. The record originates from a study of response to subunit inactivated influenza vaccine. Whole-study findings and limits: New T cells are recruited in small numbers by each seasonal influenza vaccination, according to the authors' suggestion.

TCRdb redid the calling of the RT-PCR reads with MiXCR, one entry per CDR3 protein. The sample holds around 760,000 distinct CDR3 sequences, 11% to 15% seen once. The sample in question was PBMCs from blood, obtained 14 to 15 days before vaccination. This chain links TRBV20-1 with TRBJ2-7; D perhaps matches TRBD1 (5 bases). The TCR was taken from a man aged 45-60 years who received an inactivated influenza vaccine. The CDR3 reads CSATDRPTYEQYF. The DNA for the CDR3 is TGCAGTGCCACCGACAGACCAACCTACGAGCAGTACTTC.